The rows below give T cell receptor beta chains drawn from one sample of a study of T cell changes during pregnancy in multiple sclerosis. Assay used: immunoSEQ multiplex PCR; TCRdb lists only in-frame clones, some missing. The sample carries nearly 40,000 clones, about 90% recorded once. The source material was CD4+ T cells from peripheral blood mononuclear cells, sampled in the third trimester of pregnancy. Receptors were obtained from a female donor with multiple sclerosis, enrolled in a pregnancy study. Each CDR3 is given with its conserved first and last residue. The D gene is left open where the match is weak. A clone size is listed for some rows: how often the clone was seen (once, few, many), or a class if it is expanded.

j_call v_call d_call cdr3_length clone_size cdr3_nt cdr3_aa
TRBJ2-1 TRBV5-1 TRBD1 15 . TGCGCCAGCAGCCCAGGACAAGGGGGCCACAATGAGCAGTTCTTC CASSPGQGGHNEQFF
TRBJ1-3 TRBV10-1 . 13 . TGCGCCAGCAGTCCCAACTCGTGGAACACCATATATTTT CASSPNSWNTIYF
TRBJ1-1 TRBV4-2 TRBD1 14 . TGTGCCAGCAGCCATAACAGGGGGTCCTATGAAGCTTTCTTT CASSHNRGSYEAFF
TRBJ2-5 TRBV7-3 . 13 . TGTGCCAGCAGCTTCGGGGGGCTAGAGACCCAGTACTTC CASSFGGLETQYF
TRBJ1-1 TRBV9 TRBD1 14 . TGTGCCAGCAGCACGGGACAGGGGAACACTGAAGCTTTCTTT CASSTGQGNTEAFF
TRBJ2-5 TRBV5-6 TRBD1 15 . TGTGCCAGCAGCCCCGGACAGGGCAACCAAGAGACCCAGTACTTC CASSPGQGNQETQYF
TRBJ2-2 TRBV6-5 . 15 . TGTGCCAGCAGTCCCGACAGGCTTGACACCGGGGAGCTGTTTTTT CASSPDRLDTGELFF
TRBJ1-1 TRBV6-5 . 14 few TGTGCCAGCACTCCCGACCGCCGGCGAGGTGAAGCTTTCTTT CASTPDRRRGEAFF
TRBJ2-3 TRBV6-4 . 13 . TGTGCCAGCAGTGACCATATAGCAGATACGCAGTATTTT CASSDHIADTQYF
TRBJ2-1 TRBV11-3 TRBD2 17 . TGTGCCAGCAGCCCATTTTCCCCGGGACTAGCGATGAGTGAGCAGTTCTTC CASSPFSPGLAMSEQFF
TRBJ1-4 TRBV9 TRBD1 15 . TGTGCCAGCAGCTCCCGGACAGGGAGCAATGAAAAACTGTTTTTT CASSSRTGSNEKLFF
TRBJ1-1 TRBV11-2 . 15 . TGTGCCAGCAGCGCCCGAGGACAGATGAACACTGAAGCTTTCTTT CASSARGQMNTEAFF